These 2 T cell receptor beta chains came from one sample sequenced in a study of blood T cell repertoires in COVID-19. TCRdb's copy holds only in-frame clones and misses some; the assay was immunoSEQ multiplex PCR. In the table there are roughly 150,000 clones, around 87% of which are singletons. Source material: peripheral blood. The receptors were gathered from a human donor in a cohort sampled during active COVID-19.

The V gene is TRBV7-2, the J gene TRBJ1-4; TRBD1 matches at 7 bases. Germline V gene sequence: CDR1 SGHTA, CDR2 FQGNSA. The CDR3 length is 14 residues. The V gene end was trimmed by 0 bases and the J gene end by 8 bases; junction bases not matched to a gene: 3. The CDR3 DNA reads as TGTGCCAGCAGCTTAGCGCAGGGGGGAGAAAAACTGTTTTTT. Its protein is CASSLAQGGEKLFF.

V usage is TRBV3-1 (or the pseudogene TRBV3-2) and J usage is TRBJ2-7; no clear D gene. Germline-derived CDR1 and CDR2 are LGHDT and YNNKEL (reference sequence). The CDR3 loop spans 15 amino acids. V lost 0 bases and J lost 6, with 15 bases in between. CDR3 sequence (DNA): TGTGCCAGCAGCCAAGACCGACTCCTCACCGCCGAGCAGTACTTC. Amino acids: CASSQDRLLTAEQYF.